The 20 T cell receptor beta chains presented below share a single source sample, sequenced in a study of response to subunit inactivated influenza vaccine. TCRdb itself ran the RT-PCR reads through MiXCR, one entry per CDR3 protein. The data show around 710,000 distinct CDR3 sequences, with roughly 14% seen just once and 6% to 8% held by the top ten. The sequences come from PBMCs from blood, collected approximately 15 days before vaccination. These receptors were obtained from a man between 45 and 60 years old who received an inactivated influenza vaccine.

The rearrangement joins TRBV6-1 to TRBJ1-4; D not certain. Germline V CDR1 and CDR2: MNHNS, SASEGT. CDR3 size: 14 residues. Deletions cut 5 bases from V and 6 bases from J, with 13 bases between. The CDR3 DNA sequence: TGTGCCAGCAGTCCAGGAGCCGGATATGAAAAACTGTTTTTT. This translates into CASSPGAGYEKLFF.

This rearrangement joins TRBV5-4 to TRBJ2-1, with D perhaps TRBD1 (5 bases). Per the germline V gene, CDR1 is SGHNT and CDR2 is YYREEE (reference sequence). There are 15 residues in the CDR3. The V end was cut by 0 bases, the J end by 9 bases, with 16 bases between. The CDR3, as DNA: TGTGCCAGCAGCTTGGTCGACAGTTCGGTTGGTGAGCAGTTCTTC. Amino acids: CASSLVDSSVGEQFF.

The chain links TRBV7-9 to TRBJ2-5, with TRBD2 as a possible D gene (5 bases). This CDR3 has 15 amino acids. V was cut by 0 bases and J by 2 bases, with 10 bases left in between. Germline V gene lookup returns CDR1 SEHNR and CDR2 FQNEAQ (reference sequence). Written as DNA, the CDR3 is TGTGCCAGCAGCTTAGCGCTGGGGAGTCAAGAGACCCAGTACTTC. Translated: CASSLALGSQETQYF.

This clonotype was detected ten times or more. The CDR3 sequence: CASSSLDDYNEQFF. The CDR3 DNA reads as TGTGCCAGCAGCTCCTTGGACGATTACAATGAGCAGTTCTTC. V is TRBV7-3 and J is TRBJ2-1; D not certain. The germline V gene encodes CDR1 SGHTA and CDR2 FQGTGA. V lost 4 bases and J lost 4, with 11 bases in between. The CDR3 consists of 14 residues.

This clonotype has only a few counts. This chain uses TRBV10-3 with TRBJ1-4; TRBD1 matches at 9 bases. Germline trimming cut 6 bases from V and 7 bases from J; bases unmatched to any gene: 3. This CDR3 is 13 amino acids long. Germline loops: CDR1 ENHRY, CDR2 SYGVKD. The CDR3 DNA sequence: TGTGCCATCAGACGGGACAGGGCTGAAAAACTGTTTTTT. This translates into CAIRRDRAEKLFF.

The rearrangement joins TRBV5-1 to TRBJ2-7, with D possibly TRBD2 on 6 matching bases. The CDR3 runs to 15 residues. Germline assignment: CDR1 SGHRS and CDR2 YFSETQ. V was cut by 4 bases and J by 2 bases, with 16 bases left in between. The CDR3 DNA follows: TGCGCCAGCAGCGGGGGGAGCAAGGGGCCCTACGAGCAGTACTTC. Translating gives CASSGGSKGPYEQYF.

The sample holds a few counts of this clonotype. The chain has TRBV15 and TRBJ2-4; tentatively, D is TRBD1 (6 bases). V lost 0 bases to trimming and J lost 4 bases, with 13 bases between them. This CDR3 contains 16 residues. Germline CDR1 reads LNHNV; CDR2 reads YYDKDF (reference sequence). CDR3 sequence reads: CATSRELGQLKNIQYF. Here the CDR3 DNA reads TGTGCCACCAGCAGAGAATTGGGACAACTGAAAAACATTCAGTACTTC.

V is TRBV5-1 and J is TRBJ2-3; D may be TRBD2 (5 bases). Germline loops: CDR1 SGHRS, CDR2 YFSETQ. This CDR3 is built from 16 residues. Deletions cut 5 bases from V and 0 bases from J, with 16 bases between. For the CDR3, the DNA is TGCGCCAGCAGTTTTGAGGGTTACCTAAGCACAGATACGCAGTATTTT. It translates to CASSFEGYLSTDTQYF.

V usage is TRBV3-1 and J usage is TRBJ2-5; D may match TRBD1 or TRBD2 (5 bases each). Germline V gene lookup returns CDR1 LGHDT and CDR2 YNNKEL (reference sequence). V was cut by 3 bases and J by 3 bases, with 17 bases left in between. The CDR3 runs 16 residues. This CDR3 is CASSQLLDLDKETQYF. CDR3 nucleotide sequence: TGTGCCAGCAGCCAGCTCTTGGACTTGGACAAAGAGACCCAGTACTTC.

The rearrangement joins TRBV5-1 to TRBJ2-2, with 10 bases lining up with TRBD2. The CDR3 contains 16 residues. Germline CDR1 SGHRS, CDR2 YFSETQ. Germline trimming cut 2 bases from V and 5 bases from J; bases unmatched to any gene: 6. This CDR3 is CASSLLLAGPTGELFF. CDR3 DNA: TGCGCCAGCAGCTTACTACTAGCGGGGCCTACCGGGGAGCTGTTTTTT.

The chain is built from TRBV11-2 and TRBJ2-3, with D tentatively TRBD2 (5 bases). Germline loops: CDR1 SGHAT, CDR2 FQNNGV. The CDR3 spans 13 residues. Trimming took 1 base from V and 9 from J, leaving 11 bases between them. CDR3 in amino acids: CASSLVLGGTQYF. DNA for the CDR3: TGTGCCAGCAGCTTAGTCCTTGGAGGCACGCAGTATTTT.

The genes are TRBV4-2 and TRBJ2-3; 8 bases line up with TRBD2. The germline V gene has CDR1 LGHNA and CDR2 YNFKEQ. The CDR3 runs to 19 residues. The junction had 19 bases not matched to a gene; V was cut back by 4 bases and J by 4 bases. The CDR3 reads CASSPYYLTRAGAADTQYF. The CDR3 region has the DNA TGTGCCAGCAGCCCCTATTACTTAACTAGAGCGGGAGCGGCAGATACGCAGTATTTT.

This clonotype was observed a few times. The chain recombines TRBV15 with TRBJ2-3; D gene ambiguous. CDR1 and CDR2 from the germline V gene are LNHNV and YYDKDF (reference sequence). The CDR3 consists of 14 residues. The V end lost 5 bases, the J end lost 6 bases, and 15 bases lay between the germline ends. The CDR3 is CATSLLDQSDTQYF. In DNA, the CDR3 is TGTGCCACCAGCCTTCTGGACCAGAGCGATACGCAGTATTTT.

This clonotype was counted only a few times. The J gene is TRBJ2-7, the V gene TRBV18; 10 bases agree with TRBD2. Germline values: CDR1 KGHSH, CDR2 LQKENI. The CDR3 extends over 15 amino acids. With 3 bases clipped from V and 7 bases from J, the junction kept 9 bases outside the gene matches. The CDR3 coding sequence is TGTGCCAGCTCACCTGGAAGCGGGGGGGCCTTTGAGCAGTACTTC. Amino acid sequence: CASSPGSGGAFEQYF.

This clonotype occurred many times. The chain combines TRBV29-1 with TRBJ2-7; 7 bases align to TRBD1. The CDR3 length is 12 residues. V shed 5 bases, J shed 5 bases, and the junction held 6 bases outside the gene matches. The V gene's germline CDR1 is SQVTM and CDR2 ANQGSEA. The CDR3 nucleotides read TGCAGCGTTCGATGGGACAGACACGAGCAGTACTTC. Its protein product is CSVRWDRHEQYF.

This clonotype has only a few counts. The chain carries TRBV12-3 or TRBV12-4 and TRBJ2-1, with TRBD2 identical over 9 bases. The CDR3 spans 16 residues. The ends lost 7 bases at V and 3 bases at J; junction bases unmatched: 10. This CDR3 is CASTPGLAGFYNEQFF. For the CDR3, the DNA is TGTGCCAGCACCCCGGGGCTAGCGGGGTTCTACAATGAGCAGTTCTTC.

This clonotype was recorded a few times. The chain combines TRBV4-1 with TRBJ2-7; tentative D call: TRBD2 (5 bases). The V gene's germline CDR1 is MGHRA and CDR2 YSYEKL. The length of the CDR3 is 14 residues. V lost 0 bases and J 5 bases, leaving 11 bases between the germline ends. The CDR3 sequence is CASSQDSAGNEQYF. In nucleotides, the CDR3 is TGCGCCAGCAGCCAAGATAGCGCAGGCAACGAGCAGTACTTC.

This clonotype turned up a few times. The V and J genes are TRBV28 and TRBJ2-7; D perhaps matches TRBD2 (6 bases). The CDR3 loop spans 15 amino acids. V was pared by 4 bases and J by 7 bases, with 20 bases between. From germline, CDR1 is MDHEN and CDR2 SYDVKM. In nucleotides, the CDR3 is TGTGCCAGCAGTTACGGGGAACCAACGGCGGGGGAGCAGTACTTC. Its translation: CASSYGEPTAGEQYF. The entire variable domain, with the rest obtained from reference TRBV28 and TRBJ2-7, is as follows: DVKVTQSSRYLVKRTGEKVFLECVQDMDHENMFWYRQDPGLGLRLIYFSYDVKMKEKGDIPEGYSVSREKKERFSLILESASTNQTSMYLCASSYGEPTAGEQYFGPGTRLTVT.

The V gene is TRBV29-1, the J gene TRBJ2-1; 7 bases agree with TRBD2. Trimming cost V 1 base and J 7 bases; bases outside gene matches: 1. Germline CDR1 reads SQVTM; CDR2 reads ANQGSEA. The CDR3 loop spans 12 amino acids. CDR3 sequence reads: CSVEGSGNEQFF. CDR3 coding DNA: TGCAGCGTTGAAGGTAGCGGGAATGAGCAGTTCTTC.

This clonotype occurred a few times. The CDR3 DNA reads as TGTGCCAGCAGAGGGGGGACAGGGGTGGCCGGGGAGCTGTTTTTT. It yields the protein CASRGGTGVAGELFF. This chain uses TRBV27 with TRBJ2-2; TRBD1 matches at 10 bases. Germline V gene lookup returns CDR1 MNHEY and CDR2 SMNVEV (reference sequence). This CDR3 has 15 amino acids. J lost 6 bases, V lost 6 bases, and 7 bases had no gene match.